Listed here are 16 T cell receptor beta chains from one sample, sequenced in a study of long-term antiretroviral therapy in people with HIV. Runs used v3.0 of the immunoSEQ assay and were done at survey level. Some clones are missing from TCRdb's copy, which holds only in-frame ones; the method was immunoSEQ multiplex PCR. This table holds 25,000 to 30,000 clones, approximately 93% found once. The sequencing used unsorted PBMCs, collected almost 6.6 years after starting antiretroviral therapy. These TCRs come from a woman aged 40 to 50 with HIV.

This chain connects TRBV7-2 to TRBJ2-5; 7 nucleotides line up with TRBD1. The CDR3 contains 13 residues. V gave up 7 bases and J gave up 2 bases; unmatched junction bases: 4. Per the germline V gene, CDR1 is SGHTA and CDR2 is FQGNSA. The CDR3 reads CASKRGLQETQYF. As DNA, the CDR3 is TGTGCCAGCAAGAGGGGGCTGCAAGAGACCCAGTACTTC.

The chain recombines TRBV29-1 with TRBJ2-1, with TRBD2 matching 8 bases. The CDR3 totals 13 residues. Germline CDR1 reads SQVTM; CDR2 reads ANQGSEA. Trimming took 5 bases from V and 7 from J; bases not matched to a gene: 7. CDR3 residues: CSVQRGLGNEQFF. In DNA, the CDR3 is TGCAGCGTTCAGCGGGGGTTGGGGAATGAGCAGTTCTTC.

The chain combines TRBV6-1 with TRBJ1-1; D unclear. V was clipped by 2 bases and J by 1 base, with 5 bases between them. This CDR3 has 13 residues. Germline values: CDR1 MNHNS, CDR2 SASEGT. For the CDR3, the DNA is TGTGCCAGCAGTGAAAGTCAGAACACTGAAGCTTTCTTT. Residues: CASSESQNTEAFF.

In regard to this clone: One end of the junction is discordant with germline, which a read error may explain. The chain combines TRBV19 with TRBJ1-1, with D unresolved. The CDR3 totals 15 residues. Germline assignment: CDR1 LNHDA and CDR2 SQIVND (reference sequence). The CDR3, as DNA: TGTGCCAGCAGTACAATGGCGGCGGCGAACACTGAAGCTTTCTTT. It yields the protein CASSTMAAANTEAFF.

The V and J genes are TRBV29-1 and TRBJ1-3; D ambiguous. Deletions cut 3 bases from V and 0 bases from J, with 3 bases between. The CDR3 covers 12 residues. CDR1 is SQVTM, CDR2 ANQGSEA, per germline. The CDR3 reads CSVENSGNTIYF. The DNA of the CDR3 is TGCAGCGTTGAGAACTCTGGAAACACCATATATTTT.

V is TRBV6-1 and J is TRBJ1-1, with 7 bases fitting TRBD1. V lost 6 bases, J lost 11 bases, and 6 bases stayed unmatched. Germline CDR1 reads MNHNS; CDR2 reads SASEGT. The CDR3 is 11 residues long. The CDR3 sequence: CASREGARAFF. CDR3 DNA sequence: TGTGCCAGCAGGGAGGGGGCGCGGGCTTTCTTT.

The V gene is TRBV10-2, the J gene TRBJ2-7; D is perhaps TRBD1 (6 bases). The CDR3 extends over 12 amino acids. V lost 5 bases to trimming and J lost 4 bases, with 9 bases between them. Per germline, CDR1 WSHSY and CDR2 SAAADI. CDR3 residues: CASSRDTYEQYF. The CDR3, as DNA: TGCGCCAGCAGTCGGGACACATACGAGCAGTACTTC.

The chain links TRBV6-6 to TRBJ1-1, with D maybe TRBD1 (5 bases). The CDR3 contains 15 residues. Trimming shortened V by 5 bases and J by 4 bases, and 17 bases separated the two germline ends. Germline CDR1 is MNHNY and CDR2 is SVGAGI (reference sequence). CDR3 DNA sequence: TGTGCCAGCAGTACTGGGGGTCTAGGTGGCACTGAAGCTTTCTTT. As protein: CASSTGGLGGTEAFF.

The rearrangement joins TRBV4-1 to TRBJ2-2; 11 bases map to TRBD1. Germline V gives CDR1 MGHRA, CDR2 YSYEKL. This CDR3 comprises 18 residues. Trimming removed 1 base from V and 5 bases from J; junction bases left unmatched: 9. The CDR3 protein is CASSQVEGGQGGTGELFF. In nucleotides, the CDR3 is TGCGCCAGCAGCCAAGTAGAGGGGGGACAGGGGGGGACCGGGGAGCTGTTTTTT.

The rearrangement links TRBV12-5 to TRBJ1-2; 8 bases align to TRBD1. CDR1 and CDR2 (germline): LGHNT, FRNRAP. The CDR3 runs 12 residues. J gave up 9 bases and V 6 bases, and 6 bases lay outside the gene matches. The CDR3 DNA reads as TGTGCTAGTGGGGGGACAGGTCAAAGCTACACCTTC. This encodes CASGGTGQSYTF.

The chain links TRBV30 to TRBJ1-1; D remains ambiguous. Per germline, CDR1 GTSNPN and CDR2 SVGIG (reference sequence). The CDR3 extends over 15 amino acids. The V gene lost 4 bases and the J gene lost 5 bases, with 20 bases spanning the gap. The CDR3 nucleotides read TGTGCCTGGAAGATTGGGAGGCTAATCGGGACTGAAGCTTTCTTT. Residues: CAWKIGRLIGTEAFF. Supplemented by reference TRBV30 and TRBJ1-1, the full variable domain reads SQTIHQWPATLVQPVGSPLSLECTVEGTSNPNLYWYRQAAGRGLQLLFYSVGIGQISSEVPQNLSASRPQDRQFILSSKKLLLSDSGFYLCAWKIGRLIGTEAFFGQGTRLTVV.

The gene calls are TRBV4-2 and TRBJ1-4, with TRBD1 as a possible D gene (5 bases). V shed 0 bases and J shed 1 base, with 9 bases lying between them. Germline V gene lookup returns CDR1 LGHNA and CDR2 YNFKEQ. The CDR3 consists of 16 residues. In nucleotides, the CDR3 is TGTGCCAGCAGCCAAGATTCGGGGGGAACTAATGAAAAACTGTTTTTT. Translation gives CASSQDSGGTNEKLFF.

This clone is large by share. The genes are TRBV10-3 and TRBJ1-1; 9 bases are shared with TRBD1. Trimming at V came to 11 bases and at J to 2 bases, leaving 9 bases not matched to a gene. The CDR3 totals 14 residues. The germline V gene encodes CDR1 ENHRY and CDR2 SYGVKD. The CDR3 region is CASTGGPLNTEAFF. CDR3 DNA: TGTGCCTCAACAGGGGGCCCCCTTAACACTGAAGCTTTCTTT.

This clone was found a few times. The V call is TRBV19, the J call TRBJ2-7, with 7 nucleotides matching TRBD2. Germline assignment: CDR1 LNHDA and CDR2 SQIVND (reference sequence). Trimming cost V 5 bases and J 7 bases; bases outside gene matches: 8. The CDR3 consists of 13 residues. The CDR3 reads CASSLGTIGEQYF. The CDR3 DNA is TGTGCCAGTAGTCTCGGGACTATAGGTGAGCAGTACTTC.

The CDR3 loop is CASVDRGLYTNTGELFF. Written as DNA, the CDR3 is TGTGCCAGCGTCGACAGGGGGCTTTACACGAACACCGGGGAGCTGTTTTTT. The chain has TRBV19 and TRBJ2-2; TRBD1 matches at 10 bases. Germline V gene lookup returns CDR1 LNHDA and CDR2 SQIVND (reference sequence). The CDR3 extends over 17 amino acids. V shed 9 bases, J shed 0 bases, and the junction held 10 bases outside the gene matches. The full variable domain, completed using reference TRBV19 and TRBJ2-2, is DGGITQSPKYLFRKEGQNVTLSCEQNLNHDAMYWYRQDPGQGLRLIYYSQIVNDFQKGDIAEGYSVSREKKESFPLTVTSAQKNPTAFYLCASVDRGLYTNTGELFFGEGSRLTVL.

The genes are TRBV7-9 and TRBJ2-7; 8 bases are shared with TRBD2. This CDR3 has 14 amino acids. Germline V CDR1 and CDR2: SEHNR, FQNEAQ (reference sequence). J gave up 3 bases and V 7 bases, and 8 bases lay outside the gene matches. CDR3 region: CASIAGGIGYEQYF. The CDR3 DNA is TGTGCCAGCATCGCGGGGGGTATCGGCTACGAGCAGTACTTC.